The 13 T cell receptor beta chains below all came from one sample that was sequenced in a study of cytomegalovirus exposure and HLA in healthy donors. The PCR ran on 60 Vbeta and 13 Jbeta primers. Method: immunoSEQ multiplex PCR; TCRdb's copy keeps in-frame clones and lacks some. The data hold 95,000 to 150,000 clones, with about 80% observed a single time. Sequencing used PBMCs. The receptors were gathered from a man aged 30 to 39 in good health and CMV-seronegative.

The gene calls are TRBV5-8 and TRBJ1-2, with D possibly TRBD1 on 5 matching bases. The V end was cut by 0 bases, the J end by 7 bases, with 7 bases between. The CDR3 length is 12 residues. Looked up from germline, CDR1 is SGHTS and CDR2 is YDEGEE. The CDR3 nucleotides are TGTGCCAGCAGCTTGGAAGGGGTTGGCTACACCTTC. As protein: CASSLEGVGYTF.

This clone was recorded once. J is TRBJ2-7 and V is TRBV6-6; 7 positions match TRBD1. The CDR3 has 14 residues. From germline, CDR1 is MNHNY and CDR2 SVGAGI (reference sequence). The trim removed 6 bases at V and 6 bases at J, leaving 11 bases unmatched. CDR3 coding DNA: TGTGCCAGCAGCAAGAGGGACAGTTCAGGCGAGCAGTACTTC. Its translation: CASSKRDSSGEQYF.

The chain links TRBV18 to TRBJ1-2, with D possibly being TRBD1 (6 bases). CDR3 length equals 13 residues. Trimming removed 4 bases from V and 8 bases from J, with 14 bases in between. Germline CDR1 reads KGHSH; CDR2 reads LQKENI. CDR3 in DNA: TGTGCCAGCTCACACGGACAGAGCAGCGGCTACACCTTC. Its translation: CASSHGQSSGYTF.

Only one count was recorded for this clone. The V gene is TRBV5-4, the J gene TRBJ2-1; 10 nucleotides align to TRBD2. The germline gives CDR1 SGHNT, CDR2 YYREEE (reference sequence). The CDR3 is 15 amino acids. V shed 4 bases and J 4 bases; nucleotides not matched to a gene: 5. CDR3 loop: CASSTGLARYNEQFF. The DNA of the CDR3 is TGTGCCAGCAGCACGGGACTAGCGCGTTACAATGAGCAGTTCTTC.

The chain has TRBV27 and TRBJ2-3, with TRBD2 matching over 9 bases. With V trimmed by 0 bases and J by 0 bases, 7 bases remained unmatched. This CDR3 comprises 18 residues. Germline values: CDR1 MNHEY, CDR2 SMNVEV (reference sequence). DNA for the CDR3: TGTGCCAGCAGTTTATCCCCTAGCGGGGTGACTAGCACAGATACGCAGTATTTT. Amino acid sequence: CASSLSPSGVTSTDTQYF.

This clone was counted a single time. The chain carries TRBV28 and TRBJ2-7; D not resolved. The germline V gene has CDR1 MDHEN and CDR2 SYDVKM. The CDR3 loop spans 13 amino acids. CDR3 nucleotides: TGTGTGATACAAGCCGACTCCCGCTACGAGCAGTACTTC. Translated: CVIQADSRYEQYF.

The J gene is TRBJ2-2, the V gene TRBV28, with TRBD1 identical over 8 bases. The CDR3 has 17 residues. V lost 4 bases, J lost 6 bases, and 13 bases stayed unmatched. Germline-derived CDR1 and CDR2 are MDHEN and SYDVKM. The CDR3 sequence: CASSYLVGQAGAGELFF. The CDR3 coding sequence is TGTGCCAGCAGTTATCTTGTGGGACAGGCGGGCGCCGGGGAGCTGTTTTTT.

The chain links TRBV6-5 to TRBJ2-3; a weak D match, TRBD2 (6 bases). Germline assignment: CDR1 MNHEY and CDR2 SVGAGI. Trimming pared 2 bases from V and 3 bases from J, leaving 12 bases between. The CDR3 extends over 15 amino acids. The CDR3: CASSYAAGGTDTQYF. The CDR3 DNA follows: TGTGCCAGCAGTTACGCGGCAGGAGGGACAGATACGCAGTATTTT.

In its sample, this clone was seen once. The chain links TRBV5-6 to TRBJ1-1, with TRBD1 matching over 8 bases. CDR3 length equals 17 residues. V lost 3 bases and J lost 1; bases outside the gene matches: 11. Germline CDR1 and CDR2: SGHDT and YYEEEE. The CDR3 loop reads CASSSLEAGGWNTEAFF. In DNA form, the CDR3 reads TGTGCCAGCAGCTCATTGGAGGCAGGGGGCTGGAACACTGAAGCTTTCTTT.

The chain recombines TRBV28 with TRBJ2-5; TRBD1 matches at 7 bases. Trimming took 1 base from V and 2 from J; bases not matched to a gene: 7. Germline CDR1 reads MDHEN; CDR2 reads SYDVKM. There are 16 residues in the CDR3. CDR3 sequence: CASSLFGPGQQETQYF. The CDR3 region has the DNA TGTGCCAGCAGTTTATTTGGGCCGGGACAGCAAGAGACCCAGTACTTC.

This rearrangement joins TRBV7-9 to TRBJ2-7; D not certain. CDR3 length equals 16 residues. Trimming removed 7 bases at V and 0 bases at J, with 19 bases between. In germline, CDR1 is SEHNR, CDR2 FQNEAQ (reference sequence). The CDR3 DNA is TGTGCCAGCACCCCTCCCAGAGGAAAGGCCTCCTACGAGCAGTACTTC. Translating gives CASTPPRGKASYEQYF.

This rearrangement joins TRBV19 to TRBJ1-2; unclear D gene. Per the germline V gene, CDR1 is LNHDA and CDR2 is SQIVND (reference sequence). Trimming pared 5 bases from V and 3 bases from J, leaving 16 bases between. The CDR3 is 15 amino acids. The CDR3 protein is CASSGMGPADYGYTF. The DNA for the CDR3 is TGTGCCAGTAGTGGTATGGGCCCGGCCGACTATGGCTACACCTTC.

The CDR3 region is CASSYTGSNQPQHF. DNA for the CDR3: TGTGCCAGCAGCTATACAGGGAGCAATCAGCCCCAGCATTTT. V is TRBV9 and J is TRBJ1-5, with D tentatively TRBD1 (6 bases). The germline CDR1 and CDR2 sequences are SGDLS and YYNGEE. CDR3 length: 14 residues. V was shortened by 4 bases and J by 1 base, with 9 bases between the two germline ends. Full variable domain (missing parts from reference TRBV9 and TRBJ1-5): DSGVTQTPKHLITATGQRVTLRCSPRSGDLSVYWYQQSLDQGLQFLIQYYNGEERAKGNILERFSAQQFPDLHSELNLSSLELGDSALYFCASSYTGSNQPQHFGDGTRLSIL.